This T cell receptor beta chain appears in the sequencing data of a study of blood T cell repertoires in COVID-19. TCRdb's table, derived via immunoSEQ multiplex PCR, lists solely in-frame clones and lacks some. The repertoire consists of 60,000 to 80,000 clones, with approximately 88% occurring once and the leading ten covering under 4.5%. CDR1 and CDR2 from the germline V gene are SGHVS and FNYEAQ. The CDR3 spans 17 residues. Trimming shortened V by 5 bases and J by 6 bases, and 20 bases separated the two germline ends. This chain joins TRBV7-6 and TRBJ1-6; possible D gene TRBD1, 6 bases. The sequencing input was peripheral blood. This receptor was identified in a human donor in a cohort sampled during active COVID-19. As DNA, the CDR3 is TGTGCCAGCAGCAGCCAACAGCTCAGGGGAAGTAATTCACCCCTCCACTTT. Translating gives CASSSQQLRGSNSPLHF.